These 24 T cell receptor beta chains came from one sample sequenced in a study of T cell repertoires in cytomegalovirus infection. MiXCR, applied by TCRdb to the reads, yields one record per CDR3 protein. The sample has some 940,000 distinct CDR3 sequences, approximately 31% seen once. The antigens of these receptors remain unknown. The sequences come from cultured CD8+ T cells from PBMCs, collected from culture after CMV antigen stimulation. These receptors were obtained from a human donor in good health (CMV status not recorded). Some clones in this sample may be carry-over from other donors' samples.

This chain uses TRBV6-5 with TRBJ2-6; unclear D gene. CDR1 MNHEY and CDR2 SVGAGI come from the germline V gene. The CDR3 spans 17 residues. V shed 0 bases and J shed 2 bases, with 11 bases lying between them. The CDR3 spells CASSYSEFFAGANVLTF. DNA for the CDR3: TGTGCCAGCAGTTACTCGGAGTTCTTCGCTGGGGCCAACGTCCTGACTTTC.

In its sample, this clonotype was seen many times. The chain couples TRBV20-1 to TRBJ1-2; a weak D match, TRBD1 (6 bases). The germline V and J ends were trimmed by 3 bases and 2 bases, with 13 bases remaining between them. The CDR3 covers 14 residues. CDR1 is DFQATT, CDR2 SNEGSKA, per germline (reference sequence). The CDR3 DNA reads TGCAGTGCTAGGGGGGGGGCGGAGAACTATGGCTACACCTTC. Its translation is CSARGGAENYGYTF.

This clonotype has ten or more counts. CDR3 residues: CASSFSGGTSETQYF. CDR3 nucleotide sequence: TGTGCCAGCAGCTTTAGCGGGGGGACCTCAGAGACCCAGTACTTC. This chain joins TRBV7-6 and TRBJ2-5; TRBD2 matches at 10 bases. The CDR3 runs to 15 residues. V was pared by 3 bases and J by 4 bases, with 5 bases of the junction left unmatched. Looked up from germline, CDR1 is SGHVS and CDR2 is FNYEAQ.

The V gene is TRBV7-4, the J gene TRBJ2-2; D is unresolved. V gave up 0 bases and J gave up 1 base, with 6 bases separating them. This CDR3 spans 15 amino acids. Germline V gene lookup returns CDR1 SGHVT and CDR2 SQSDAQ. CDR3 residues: CASSLAHKNTGELFF. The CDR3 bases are TGTGCCAGCAGCTTAGCTCACAAGAACACCGGGGAGCTGTTTTTT.

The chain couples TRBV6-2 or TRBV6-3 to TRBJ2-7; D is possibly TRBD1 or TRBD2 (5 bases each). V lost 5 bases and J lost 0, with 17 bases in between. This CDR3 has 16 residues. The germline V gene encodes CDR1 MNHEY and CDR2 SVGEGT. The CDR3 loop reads CASSPLQGTNSYEQYV. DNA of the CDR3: TGTGCCAGCAGTCCTCTACAAGGGACCAACTCCTACGAGCAGTACGTC.

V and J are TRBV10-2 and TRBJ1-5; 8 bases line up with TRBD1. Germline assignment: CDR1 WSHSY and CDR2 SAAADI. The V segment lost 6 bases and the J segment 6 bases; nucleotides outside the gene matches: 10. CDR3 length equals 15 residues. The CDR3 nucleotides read TGCGCCAGCAGAGCCTTACAGGGGGGTTTTCAGCCCCAGCATTTT. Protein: CASRALQGGFQPQHF.

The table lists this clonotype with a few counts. This CDR3 reads CSARDRGENEKLFF. The CDR3 DNA reads as TGCAGTGCTAGAGATCGGGGGGAGAATGAAAAACTGTTTTTT. The chain uses TRBV20-1 and TRBJ1-4; a possible D gene is TRBD1 (5 bases). V lost 0 bases and J 5 bases, leaving 10 bases between the germline ends. The germline gives CDR1 DFQATT, CDR2 SNEGSKA (reference sequence). CDR3 size: 14 residues.

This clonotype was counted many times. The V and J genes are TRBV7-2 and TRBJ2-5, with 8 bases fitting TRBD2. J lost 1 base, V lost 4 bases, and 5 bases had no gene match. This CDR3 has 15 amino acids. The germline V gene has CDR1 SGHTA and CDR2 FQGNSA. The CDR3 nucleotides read TGTGCCAGCAGCTCTCGACTAGCGCGCCAAGAGACCCAGTACTTC. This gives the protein CASSSRLARQETQYF.

This chain's CDR3 is CASSLLPETRYEQYF. DNA for the CDR3: TGTGCCAGCAGCTTACTCCCCGAGACTCGGTACGAGCAGTACTTC. The J gene is TRBJ2-7, the V gene TRBV7-6; D gene ambiguous. Germline assignment: CDR1 SGHVS and CDR2 FNYEAQ. There are 15 residues in the CDR3. V lost 2 bases, J lost 4 bases, and 15 bases lay in between.

CDR3 DNA: TGTGCCAGCAGTAGGACGGGACTGCGATCAGATACGCAGTATTTT. Its translation: CASSRTGLRSDTQYF. This chain joins TRBV12-3 or TRBV12-4 and TRBJ2-3; maybe TRBD2 (6 bases). Trimming removed 5 bases from V and 4 bases from J, with 16 bases in between. CDR3 length: 15 amino acids.

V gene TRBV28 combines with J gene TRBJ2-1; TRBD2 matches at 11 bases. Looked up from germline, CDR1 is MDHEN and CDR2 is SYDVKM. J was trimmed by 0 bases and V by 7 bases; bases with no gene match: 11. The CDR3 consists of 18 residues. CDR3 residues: CASTLGLAGGPSYNEQFF. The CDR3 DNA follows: TGTGCCAGCACCCTTGGGCTAGCGGGGGGCCCCTCCTACAATGAGCAGTTCTTC.

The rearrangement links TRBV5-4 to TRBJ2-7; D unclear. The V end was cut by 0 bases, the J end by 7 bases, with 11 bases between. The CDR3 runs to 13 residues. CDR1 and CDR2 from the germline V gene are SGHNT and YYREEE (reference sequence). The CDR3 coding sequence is TGTGCCAGCAGCTTGGGTGGGGTTATGGAGCAGTACGTC. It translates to CASSLGGVMEQYV.

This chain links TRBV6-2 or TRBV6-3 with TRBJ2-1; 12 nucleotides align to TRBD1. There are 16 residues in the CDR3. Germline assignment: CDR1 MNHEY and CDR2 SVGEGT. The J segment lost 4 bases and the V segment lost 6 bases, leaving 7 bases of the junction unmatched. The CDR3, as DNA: TGTGCCAGCAGCCCCGGGACAGGGGGCTATTACAATGAGCAGTTCTTC. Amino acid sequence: CASSPGTGGYYNEQFF.

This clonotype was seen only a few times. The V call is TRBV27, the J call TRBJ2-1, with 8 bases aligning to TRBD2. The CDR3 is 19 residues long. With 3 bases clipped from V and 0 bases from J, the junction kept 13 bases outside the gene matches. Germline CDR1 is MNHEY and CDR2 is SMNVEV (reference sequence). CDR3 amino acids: CASSFGWRGVSSSYNEQFF. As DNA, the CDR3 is TGTGCCAGCAGTTTTGGCTGGCGGGGGGTTTCCAGCTCCTACAATGAGCAGTTCTTC.

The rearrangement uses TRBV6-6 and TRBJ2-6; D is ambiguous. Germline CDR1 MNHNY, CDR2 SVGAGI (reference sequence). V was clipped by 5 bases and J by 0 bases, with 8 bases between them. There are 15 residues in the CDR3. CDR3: CASSIDISGANVLTF. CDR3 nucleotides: TGTGCCAGCAGTATCGACATCTCTGGGGCCAACGTCCTGACTTTC.

CDR3 nucleotides: TGTGCCAGCTCGCCCGTAGCGGGGGGGCCGGGGGATACGCAGTATTTT. This sequence encodes CASSPVAGGPGDTQYF. The chain employs TRBV6-1 and TRBJ2-3; TRBD2 agrees at 11 bases. Germline CDR1 reads MNHNS; CDR2 reads SASEGT. The CDR3 length is 16 residues. The ends lost 8 bases at V and 6 bases at J; junction bases unmatched: 13.

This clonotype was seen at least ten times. CDR3 bases: TGTGCCAGCACCCTTGAAGCTTTCTTT. Translation: CASTLEAFF. The V gene is TRBV7-9, the J gene TRBJ1-1; D gene unclear. V lost 7 bases to trimming and J lost 7 bases, with 4 bases between them. This CDR3 has 9 amino acids. Germline CDR1 SEHNR, CDR2 FQNEAQ (reference sequence).

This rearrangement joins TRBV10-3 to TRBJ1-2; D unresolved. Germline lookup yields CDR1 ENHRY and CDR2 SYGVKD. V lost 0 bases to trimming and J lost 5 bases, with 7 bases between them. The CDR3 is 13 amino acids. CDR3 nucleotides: TGTGCCATCAGTGAGTCGAGCGGGTATGGCTACACCTTC. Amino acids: CAISESSGYGYTF.

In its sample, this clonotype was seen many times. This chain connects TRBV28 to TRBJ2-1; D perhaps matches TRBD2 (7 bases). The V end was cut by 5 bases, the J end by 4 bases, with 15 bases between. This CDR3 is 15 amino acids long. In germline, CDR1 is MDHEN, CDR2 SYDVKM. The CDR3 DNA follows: TGTGCCAGCAGTCTCCTTCGGGGGGCTTACAATGAGCAGTTCTTC. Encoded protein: CASSLLRGAYNEQFF.

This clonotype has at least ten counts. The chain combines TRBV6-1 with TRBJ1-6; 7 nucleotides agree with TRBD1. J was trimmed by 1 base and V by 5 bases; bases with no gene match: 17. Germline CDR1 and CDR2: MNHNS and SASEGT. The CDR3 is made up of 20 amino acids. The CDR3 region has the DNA TGTGCCAGCAGTCTTTCGACAGGGCCCCTCCTGGGGTCCTATAATTCACCCCTCCACTTT. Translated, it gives CASSLSTGPLLGSYNSPLHF.

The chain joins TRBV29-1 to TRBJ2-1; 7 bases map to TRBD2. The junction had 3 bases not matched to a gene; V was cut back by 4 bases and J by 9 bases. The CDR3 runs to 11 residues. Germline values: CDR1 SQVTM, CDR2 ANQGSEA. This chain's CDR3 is CSVGGGVEQFF. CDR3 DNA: TGCAGCGTTGGGGGGGGGGTTGAGCAGTTCTTC.

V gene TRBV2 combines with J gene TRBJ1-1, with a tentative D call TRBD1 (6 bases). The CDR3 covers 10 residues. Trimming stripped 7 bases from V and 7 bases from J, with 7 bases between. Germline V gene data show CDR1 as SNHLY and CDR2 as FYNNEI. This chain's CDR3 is CASKQGEAFF. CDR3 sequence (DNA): TGTGCCAGCAAACAGGGTGAAGCTTTCTTT.

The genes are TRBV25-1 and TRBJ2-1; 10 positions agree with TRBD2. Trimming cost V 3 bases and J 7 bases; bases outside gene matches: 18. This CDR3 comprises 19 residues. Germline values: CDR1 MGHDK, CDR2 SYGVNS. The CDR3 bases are TGTGCCAGCAGTGATCCCCTCCTTATAGCGGGGGGACTTGGTAATGAGCAGTTCTTC. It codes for CASSDPLLIAGGLGNEQFF. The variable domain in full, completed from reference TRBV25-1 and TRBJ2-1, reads EADIYQTPRYLVIGTGKKITLECSQTMGHDKMYWYQQDPGMELHLIHYSYGVNSTEKGDLSSESTVSRIRTEHFPLTLESARPSHTSQYLCASSDPLLIAGGLGNEQFFGPGTRLTVL.

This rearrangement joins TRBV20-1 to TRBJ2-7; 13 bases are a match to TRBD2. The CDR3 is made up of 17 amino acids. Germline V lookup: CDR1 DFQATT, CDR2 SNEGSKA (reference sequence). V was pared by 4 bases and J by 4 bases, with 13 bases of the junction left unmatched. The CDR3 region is CSATPRLAGGLLYEQYF. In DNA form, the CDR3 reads TGCAGTGCTACACCTCGACTAGCGGGGGGTCTTCTTTACGAGCAGTACTTC.